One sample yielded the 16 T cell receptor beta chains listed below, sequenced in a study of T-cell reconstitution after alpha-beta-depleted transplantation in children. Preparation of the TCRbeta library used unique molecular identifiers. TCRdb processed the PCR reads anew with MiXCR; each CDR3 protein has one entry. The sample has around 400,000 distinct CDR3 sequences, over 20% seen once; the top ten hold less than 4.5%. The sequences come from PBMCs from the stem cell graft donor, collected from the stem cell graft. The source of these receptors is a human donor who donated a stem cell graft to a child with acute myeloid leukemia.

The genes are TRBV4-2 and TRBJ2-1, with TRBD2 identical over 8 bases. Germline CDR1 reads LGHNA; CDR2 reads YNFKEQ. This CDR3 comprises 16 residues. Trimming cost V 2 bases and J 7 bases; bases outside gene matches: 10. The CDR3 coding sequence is TGTGCCAGCAGCCAAAGCGGGAGCCTGTTCCGGAATGAGCAGTTCTTC. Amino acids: CASSQSGSLFRNEQFF.

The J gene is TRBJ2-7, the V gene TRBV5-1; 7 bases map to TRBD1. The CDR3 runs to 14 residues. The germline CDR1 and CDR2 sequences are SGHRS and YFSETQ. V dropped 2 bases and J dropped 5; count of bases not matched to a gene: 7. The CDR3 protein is CASSFRTGLNEQYF. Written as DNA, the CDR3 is TGCGCCAGCAGCTTTCGGACAGGTTTAAACGAGCAGTACTTC.

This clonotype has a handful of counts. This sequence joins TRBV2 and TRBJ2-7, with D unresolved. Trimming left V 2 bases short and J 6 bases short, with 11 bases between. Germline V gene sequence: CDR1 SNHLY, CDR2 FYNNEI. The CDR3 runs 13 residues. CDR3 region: CASSESWNVEQYF. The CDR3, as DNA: TGTGCCAGCAGTGAATCATGGAATGTCGAGCAGTACTTC.

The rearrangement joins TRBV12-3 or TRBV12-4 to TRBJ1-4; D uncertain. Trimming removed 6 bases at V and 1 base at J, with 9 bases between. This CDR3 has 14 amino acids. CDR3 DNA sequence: TGTGCCAGCAGCCCACAGATAACTAATGAAAAACTGTTTTTT. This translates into CASSPQITNEKLFF.

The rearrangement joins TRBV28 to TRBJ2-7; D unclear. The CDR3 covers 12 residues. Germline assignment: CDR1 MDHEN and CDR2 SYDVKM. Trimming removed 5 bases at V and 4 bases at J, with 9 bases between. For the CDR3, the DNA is TGTGCCAGCAGTGCGATAAGGTACGAGCAGTACTTC. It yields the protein CASSAIRYEQYF.

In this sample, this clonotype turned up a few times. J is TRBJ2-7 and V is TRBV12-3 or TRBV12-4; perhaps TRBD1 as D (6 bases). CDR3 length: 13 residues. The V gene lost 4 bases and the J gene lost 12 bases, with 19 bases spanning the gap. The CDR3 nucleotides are TGTGCCAGCAGTTCCCGGGACACTGCAACCCGGTACTTC. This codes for CASSSRDTATRYF.

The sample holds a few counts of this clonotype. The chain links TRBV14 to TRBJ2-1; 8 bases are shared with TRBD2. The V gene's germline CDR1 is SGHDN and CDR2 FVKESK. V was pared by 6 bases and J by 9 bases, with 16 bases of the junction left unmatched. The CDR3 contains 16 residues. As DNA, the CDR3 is TGTGCCAGCAGTTTTAGAGCGGGAGTAAACCCCCGTGAGCAGTTCTTC. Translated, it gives CASSFRAGVNPREQFF.

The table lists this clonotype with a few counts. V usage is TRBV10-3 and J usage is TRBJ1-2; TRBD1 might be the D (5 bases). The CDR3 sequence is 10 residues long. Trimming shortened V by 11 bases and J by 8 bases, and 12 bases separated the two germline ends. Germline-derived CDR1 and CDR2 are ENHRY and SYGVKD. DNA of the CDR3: TGTGCCGGGGGGAACGAGGGCTACACCTTC. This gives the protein CAGGNEGYTF.

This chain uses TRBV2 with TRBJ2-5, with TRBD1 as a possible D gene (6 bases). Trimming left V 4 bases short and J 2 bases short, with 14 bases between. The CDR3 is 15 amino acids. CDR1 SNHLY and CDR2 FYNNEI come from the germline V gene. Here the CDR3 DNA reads TGTGCCAGCAGTGTCGGGCAGGGGCCACAAGAGACCCAGTACTTC. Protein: CASSVGQGPQETQYF.

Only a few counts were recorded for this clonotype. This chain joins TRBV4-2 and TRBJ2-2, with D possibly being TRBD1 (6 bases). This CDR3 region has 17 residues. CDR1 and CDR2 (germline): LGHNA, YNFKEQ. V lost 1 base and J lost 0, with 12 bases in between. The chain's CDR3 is CASSQVRGITNTGELFF. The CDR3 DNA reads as TGTGCCAGCAGCCAAGTTAGGGGGATTACGAACACCGGGGAGCTGTTTTTT.

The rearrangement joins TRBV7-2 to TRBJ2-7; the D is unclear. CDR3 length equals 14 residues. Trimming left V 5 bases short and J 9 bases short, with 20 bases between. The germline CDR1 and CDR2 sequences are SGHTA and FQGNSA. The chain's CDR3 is CASSTRYVASRQYF. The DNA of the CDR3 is TGTGCCAGCAGCACACGCTACGTGGCGTCGCGGCAGTACTTC.

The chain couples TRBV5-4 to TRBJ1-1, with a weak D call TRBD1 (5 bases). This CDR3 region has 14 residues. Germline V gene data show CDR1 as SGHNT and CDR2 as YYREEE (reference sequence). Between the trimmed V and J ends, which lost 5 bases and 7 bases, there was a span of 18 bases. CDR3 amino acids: CASSRDGGRSEAFF. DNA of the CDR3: TGTGCCAGCAGTAGGGACGGAGGGAGGAGTGAAGCTTTCTTT.

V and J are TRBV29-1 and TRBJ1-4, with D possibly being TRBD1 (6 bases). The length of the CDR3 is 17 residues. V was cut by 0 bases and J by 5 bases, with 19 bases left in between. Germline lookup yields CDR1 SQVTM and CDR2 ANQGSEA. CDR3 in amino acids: CSVEERGPGRRNEKLFF. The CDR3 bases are TGCAGCGTTGAAGAACGGGGGCCGGGCAGGAGGAATGAAAAACTGTTTTTT.

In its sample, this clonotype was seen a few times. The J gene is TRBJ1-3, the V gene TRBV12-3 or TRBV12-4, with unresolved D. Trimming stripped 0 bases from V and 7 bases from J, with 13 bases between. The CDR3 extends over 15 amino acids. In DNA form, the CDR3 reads TGTGCCAGCAGTTTAGCGCTGGCAGTGCCGAACACCATATATTTT. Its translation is CASSLALAVPNTIYF.

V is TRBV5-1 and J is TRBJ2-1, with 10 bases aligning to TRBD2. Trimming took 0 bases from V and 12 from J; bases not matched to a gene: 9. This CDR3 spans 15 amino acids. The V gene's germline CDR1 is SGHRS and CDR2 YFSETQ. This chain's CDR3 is CASSLGASGRETQFF. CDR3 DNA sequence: TGCGCCAGCAGCTTGGGGGCTAGCGGGAGAGAGACGCAGTTCTTC.

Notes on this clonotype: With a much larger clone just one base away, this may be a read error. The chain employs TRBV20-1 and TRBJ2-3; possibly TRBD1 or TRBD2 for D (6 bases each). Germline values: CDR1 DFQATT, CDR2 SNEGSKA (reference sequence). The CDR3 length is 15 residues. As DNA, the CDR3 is TGCAGTGCTGGAGATGTACGGGGGCCCACAGATACGCAGTATTTT. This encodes CSAGDVRGPTDTQYF.